These 15 T cell receptor beta chains came from one sample sequenced in a study of blood T cells in healthy people across ages. Sample-barcoded 5' priming and a J-beta primer mix drove a second PCR of 7 to 11 cycles. MiXCR, run by TCRdb on the 5' RACE reads, gives a single entry per CDR3 protein. The table shows 700,000 or so distinct CDR3 sequences, with roughly 20% occurring only once. The sequencing sample was made of blood. The source of these receptors is a man between 65 and 85 years old in good health.

The J gene is TRBJ1-1, the V gene TRBV5-1, with TRBD1 identical over 7 bases. The germline CDR1 and CDR2 sequences are SGHRS and YFSETQ. The CDR3 length is 17 residues. Losses at the gene ends were 0 bases for V and 4 bases for J; bases not matched to a gene: 12. For the CDR3, the DNA is TGCGCCAGCAGCTTGGTAGAACAGGGGAGTTGGGGCACTGAAGCTTTCTTT. Translating gives CASSLVEQGSWGTEAFF.

This clonotype was found a few times. This rearrangement joins TRBV20-1 to TRBJ2-1; possibly TRBD2 for D (5 bases). CDR1 and CDR2 from the germline V gene are DFQATT and SNEGSKA (reference sequence). V lost 4 bases, J lost 9 bases, and 10 bases lay in between. This CDR3 has 11 amino acids. The CDR3 bases are TGCAGTGCTAATCAGAGGGTTGAGCAGTTCTTC. This codes for CSANQRVEQFF.

The chain is built from TRBV28 and TRBJ2-2, with D unresolved. Germline CDR1 MDHEN, CDR2 SYDVKM. CDR3 length: 15 amino acids. Trimming took off 6 bases at V and 5 bases at J, with 16 bases between the two ends. The CDR3 bases are TGTGCCAGCAGCTCGGGCGGCAGCAGGACCGGGGAGCTGTTTTTT. This encodes CASSSGGSRTGELFF.

The chain links TRBV7-2 to TRBJ2-6; TRBD1 is a possible D gene (6 bases). Germline CDR1 SGHTA, CDR2 FQGNSA. The V and J ends lost 5 bases and 0 bases respectively, with 20 bases between them. There are 19 residues in the CDR3. The CDR3 is CASSPQIQGPLSGANVLTF. The DNA of the CDR3 is TGTGCCAGCAGCCCTCAGATACAGGGACCTCTCTCTGGGGCCAACGTCCTGACTTTC.

This sequence joins TRBV7-7 and TRBJ2-5, with 9 bases identical to TRBD1. V gave up 1 base and J gave up 1 base; unmatched junction bases: 4. This CDR3 region has 16 residues. Germline V gene lookup returns CDR1 SSHAT and CDR2 FNYEAQ (reference sequence). The chain's CDR3 is CASSLEGTGFQETQYF. CDR3 DNA sequence: TGTGCCAGCAGCTTAGAGGGGACAGGGTTCCAAGAGACCCAGTACTTC.

This chain uses TRBV4-3 with TRBJ2-3; D possibly corresponds to TRBD2 (7 bases). From germline, CDR1 is LGHNA and CDR2 YSLEER. V dropped 0 bases and J dropped 6 bases, with 22 bases sitting between them. The CDR3 totals 18 residues. Written as DNA, the CDR3 is TGCGCCAGCAGCCAAGATCGGGGAGGGGGGGGGAGTTTGGATACGCAGTATTTT. It specifies CASSQDRGGGGSLDTQYF.

This clonotype was seen repeatedly, ten times or more. This chain connects TRBV2 to TRBJ1-5, with D tentatively TRBD1 (6 bases). Germline CDR1 SNHLY, CDR2 FYNNEI. V was pared by 2 bases and J by 1 base, with 9 bases between. The length of the CDR3 is 15 residues. The DNA of the CDR3 is TGTGCCAGCAGTGAACAGGGGACGAGCAATCAGCCCCAGCATTTT. Its translation is CASSEQGTSNQPQHF. The full variable domain, its missing parts supplied by reference TRBV2 and TRBJ1-5, is EPEVTQTPSHQVTQMGQEVILRCVPISNHLYFYWYRQILGQKVEFLVSFYNNEISEKSEIFDDQFSVERPDGSNFTLKIRSTKLEDSAMYFCASSEQGTSNQPQHFGDGTRLSIL.

The chain employs TRBV7-9 and TRBJ2-2, with 7 nucleotides matching TRBD2. CDR3 length: 16 amino acids. CDR1 SEHNR and CDR2 FQNEAQ come from the germline V gene (reference sequence). The V and J ends lost 1 base and 1 base, in that order; junction bases with no gene match: 3. The CDR3 DNA reads TGTGCCAGCAGCTTAGTTCTAGCGGAGAACACCGGGGAGCTGTTTTTT. Protein sequence: CASSLVLAENTGELFF.

This clonotype was counted a single time. The V and J genes are TRBV20-1 and TRBJ2-1; D is perhaps TRBD1 or TRBD2 (5 bases each). Trimming removed 3 bases at V and 3 bases at J, with 12 bases between. Per the germline V gene, CDR1 is DFQATT and CDR2 is SNEGSKA (reference sequence). This CDR3 is 14 amino acids long. Here the CDR3 reads CSARPRDLYNEQFF. The DNA for the CDR3 is TGCAGTGCTAGGCCCAGGGACCTCTACAATGAGCAGTTCTTC.

In its sample, this clonotype was seen a few times. This chain joins TRBV25-1 and TRBJ1-1; 8 nucleotides align to TRBD1. The V gene end was trimmed by 4 bases and the J gene end by 2 bases; junction bases not matched to a gene: 3. From germline, CDR1 is MGHDK and CDR2 SYGVNS. The CDR3 totals 14 residues. CDR3: CASSGQGHNTEAFF. CDR3 DNA: TGTGCCAGCAGTGGACAGGGGCATAACACTGAAGCTTTCTTT.

This clonotype has a handful of counts. The chain carries TRBV7-2 and TRBJ1-2; no definite D call. The germline V and J ends were trimmed by 5 bases and 2 bases, with 12 bases remaining between them. The CDR3 has 14 residues. The germline V gene encodes CDR1 SGHTA and CDR2 FQGNSA. In DNA, the CDR3 is TGTGCCAGCAGCCAAGGACTAGTAAACTATGGCTACACCTTC. Its translation: CASSQGLVNYGYTF.

This clonotype was seen only a few times. This rearrangement joins TRBV6-1 to TRBJ2-5, with a tentative D call TRBD2 (6 bases). V lost 4 bases, J lost 13 bases, and 22 bases lay in between. The CDR3 extends over 14 amino acids. Germline V gene lookup returns CDR1 MNHNS and CDR2 SASEGT. The chain's CDR3 is CASSASGTRQPPYF. The DNA of the CDR3 is TGTGCCAGCAGTGCATCCGGGACTCGCCAGCCTCCGTACTTC.

The J gene is TRBJ1-1, the V gene TRBV7-3, with D hard to call. Germline-derived CDR1 and CDR2 are SGHTA and FQGTGA. CDR3 length equals 13 residues. V was clipped by 5 bases and J by 0 bases, with 7 bases between them. The CDR3 coding sequence is TGTGCCAGCAGCCGTTCGATGAACACTGAAGCTTTCTTT. Amino acid sequence: CASSRSMNTEAFF.

This sequence joins TRBV6-5 and TRBJ2-7; D ambiguous. Trimming stripped 3 bases from V and 2 bases from J, with 8 bases between. There are 13 residues in the CDR3. Looked up from germline, CDR1 is MNHEY and CDR2 is SVGAGI. CDR3 in amino acids: CASSYVGAYEQYF. The CDR3 region has the DNA TGTGCCAGCAGTTATGTCGGAGCCTACGAGCAGTACTTC.

The V call is TRBV7-9, the J call TRBJ1-1; D might be TRBD1 (6 bases). The V gene lost 7 bases and the J gene lost 4 bases, with 16 bases spanning the gap. Germline V gene lookup returns CDR1 SEHNR and CDR2 FQNEAQ (reference sequence). The CDR3 has 14 residues. CDR3 sequence reads: CASIPQGRGTEAFF. The CDR3 DNA is TGTGCCAGCATCCCACAGGGTCGAGGCACTGAAGCTTTCTTT.